This T cell receptor beta chain was observed in a study of CD8+CD57+ T cells in acquired aplastic anemia. Study details: Sorted CD4+ and CD8+ cells yielded DNA averaging approximately 3.4 ug. Healthy donor CD4+ samples were sequenced to a depth that averaged approximately 9.9 million reads. General study points: Patients and controls were found to share 25 to 30 CD8+ CDR3 sequences.

This clonotype was observed at least ten times. No antigen is known for it. Genomic DNA acted as the template from which TCR beta VDJ combination and CDR3 sequence profiling were carried out. TCRdb reprocessed the reads with MiXCR, giving one entry per CDR3 protein. The sample has 100,000 to 130,000 distinct CDR3 sequences; around 53% are singletons. The CDR3 runs 14 residues. The germline CDR1 and CDR2 sequences are SGHDT and YYEEEE. V lost 0 bases and J 4 bases, leaving 10 bases between the germline ends. Sequencing was performed on sorted CD4+, CD8+, or CD8+CD57+ T cells (not recorded which) from PBMCs. The sequence was obtained from a human donor in good health, serving as a control. The rearrangement uses TRBV5-6 and TRBJ1-2, with unresolved D. The DNA for the CDR3 is TGTGCCAGCAGCTTGGGGACGGCCAGCTATGGCTACACCTTC. This translates into CASSLGTASYGYTF.